Following are 14 T cell receptor beta chains from one sample sequenced in a study of metastatic and nonmetastatic thyroid tumors. Nobody among the patients had been given any treatment before thyroid surgery. TCRdb reprocessed the PCR reads using MiXCR. The data show roughly 14,000 clones, 3.5% to 4.5% seen once. Sequenced material: tumor tissue. These receptors originate from a female donor with papillary thyroid cancer or a benign thyroid nodule (not recorded which). Some clones in this sample may be carry-over from other donors' samples.

This clone is large in the sample. J is TRBJ2-7 and V is TRBV6-1; 8 bases are shared with TRBD2. Germline lookup yields CDR1 MNHNS and CDR2 SASEGT. The V gene end was trimmed by 5 bases and the J gene end by 4 bases; junction bases not matched to a gene: 10. The CDR3 contains 15 residues. In DNA, the CDR3 is TGTGCCAGCAGTTACGAGGGGACTAGGGGGTACGAGCAGTACTTC. It translates to CASSYEGTRGYEQYF.

The chain is built from TRBV6-1 and TRBJ1-3; 8 positions agree with TRBD1. The trim removed 7 bases at V and 4 bases at J, leaving 6 bases unmatched. The CDR3 is 14 residues long. The germline gives CDR1 MNHNS, CDR2 SASEGT. CDR3 protein: CASNQGARGNTIYF. CDR3 coding DNA: TGTGCCAGCAATCAGGGGGCGCGGGGAAACACCATATATTTT.

This clone was seen only a few times. The chain links TRBV28 to TRBJ1-1; D call uncertain. V was shortened by 7 bases and J by 4 bases, with 16 bases between the two germline ends. The CDR3 runs 14 residues. The germline V gene has CDR1 MDHEN and CDR2 SYDVKM. CDR3 region: CASMRPGLGTEAFF. In DNA form, the CDR3 reads TGTGCCAGCATGAGGCCCGGGCTAGGCACTGAAGCTTTCTTT.

This clone has ten or more counts. The V and J genes are TRBV14 and TRBJ1-2; a weak D match, TRBD1 (5 bases). The CDR3 contains 16 residues. The V end was cut by 0 bases, the J end by 2 bases, with 13 bases between. Looked up from germline, CDR1 is SGHDN and CDR2 is FVKESK. The CDR3 DNA reads TGTGCCAGCAGCCAAGATCAGCTGGGACGGAACTATGGCTACACCTTC. It yields the protein CASSQDQLGRNYGYTF.

The J gene is TRBJ1-1, the V gene TRBV6-9; D not certain. This CDR3 is 12 amino acids long. V lost 8 bases and J lost 0, with 7 bases in between. Germline CDR1 is MNHGY and CDR2 is SVAAGI. The CDR3 DNA reads TGTGCCAGCGGGGAAATGAACACTGAAGCTTTCTTT. Amino acid sequence: CASGEMNTEAFF.

This clone occurred a few times. V gene TRBV6-4 combines with J gene TRBJ2-1; 8 bases fit TRBD2. Per germline, CDR1 MRHNA and CDR2 SNTAGT. The V segment lost 3 bases and the J segment 9 bases; nucleotides outside the gene matches: 10. This CDR3 contains 15 residues. The CDR3 here is CASSEFSLAGAEQFF. The CDR3 DNA reads as TGTGCCAGCAGTGAATTCTCCCTAGCGGGTGCTGAGCAGTTCTTC.

The CDR3 DNA sequence: TGTGCCAGCAGTCAGTGGAATAACACCGGGGAGCTGTTTTTT. It specifies CASSQWNNTGELFF. The chain joins TRBV25-1 to TRBJ2-2; D not resolved. The V end lost 5 bases, the J end lost 2 bases, and 9 bases lay between the germline ends. CDR1 is MGHDK and CDR2 is SYGVNS in the germline V gene. The CDR3 consists of 14 residues. Full variable domain (outside the CDR3, taken from reference TRBV25-1 and TRBJ2-2): EADIYQTPRYLVIGTGKKITLECSQTMGHDKMYWYQQDPGMELHLIHYSYGVNSTEKGDLSSESTVSRIRTEHFPLTLESARPSHTSQYLCASSQWNNTGELFFGEGSRLTVL.

This clone is termed medium-sized. The rearrangement links TRBV7-9 to TRBJ1-4; no reliable D call. This CDR3 region has 14 residues. Germline V gene data show CDR1 as SEHNR and CDR2 as FQNEAQ (reference sequence). With 2 bases removed from V and 3 bases from J, the gap between germline ends came to 7 bases. The CDR3, as DNA: TGTGCCAGCAGCTTAACAGTTCCTAATGAAAAACTGTTTTTT. Its protein product is CASSLTVPNEKLFF.

The genes are TRBV11-3 and TRBJ2-7; possibly TRBD2 for D (7 bases). Trimming removed 5 bases at V and 3 bases at J, with 14 bases between. CDR1 and CDR2 from the germline V gene are SGHNT and YENEEA. The CDR3 runs to 14 residues. The CDR3 sequence: CASSPGGQSYEQYF. The CDR3, as DNA: TGTGCCAGCAGCCCCGGGGGGCAGAGCTACGAGCAGTACTTC.

The chain is built from TRBV20-1 and TRBJ2-1, with 7 bases aligning to TRBD2. Germline CDR1 reads DFQATT; CDR2 reads SNEGSKA (reference sequence). This CDR3 has 16 residues. With V trimmed by 0 bases and J by 6 bases, 11 bases remained unmatched. The CDR3 region has the DNA TGCAGTGCTAGAGATACGTCGGCTAGCGGTCTCAATGAGCAGTTCTTC. It codes for CSARDTSASGLNEQFF.

The sample holds a few counts of this clone. The chain joins TRBV6-2 or TRBV6-3 to TRBJ1-2, with D tentatively TRBD1 (6 bases). Germline loops: CDR1 MNHEY, CDR2 SVGEGT. CDR3 length: 15 amino acids. Trimming cost V 6 bases and J 3 bases, with 17 bases left between them. DNA of the CDR3: TGTGCCAGCAGCCGGGACACAAGAAGGGACTATGGCTACACCTTC. Protein: CASSRDTRRDYGYTF.

Only a few counts were recorded for this clone. The chain uses TRBV20-1 and TRBJ2-7, with 7 bases matching TRBD2. Unmatched junction bases numbered 9, after V lost 6 bases and J lost 1 base. The CDR3 is 14 amino acids. CDR1 is DFQATT and CDR2 is SNEGSKA in the germline V gene (reference sequence). CDR3: CSASSGLSSYEQYF. The CDR3 DNA sequence: TGCAGTGCGAGTAGCGGGTTAAGTTCCTACGAGCAGTACTTC.

This clone was detected only a few times. The junction differs from germline at one of its ends, possibly a read error. This rearrangement joins TRBV12-3 or TRBV12-4 to TRBJ2-3, with 10 bases that match TRBD2. CDR3 length equals 16 residues. The CDR3 region is CASGLGAGGPSDTQYF. DNA for the CDR3: TGTGCCAGCGGTTTAGGAGCGGGAGGGCCGTCAGATACGCAGTATTTT.

This chain links TRBV6-5 with TRBJ2-7; 13 bases map to TRBD2. Losses at the gene ends were 0 bases for V and 2 bases for J; bases not matched to a gene: 1. Germline V gene lookup returns CDR1 MNHEY and CDR2 SVGAGI. The CDR3 consists of 16 residues. As DNA, the CDR3 is TGTGCCAGCAGTTACTCGGGACTAGCGGGGACCTACGAGCAGTACTTC. It specifies CASSYSGLAGTYEQYF.